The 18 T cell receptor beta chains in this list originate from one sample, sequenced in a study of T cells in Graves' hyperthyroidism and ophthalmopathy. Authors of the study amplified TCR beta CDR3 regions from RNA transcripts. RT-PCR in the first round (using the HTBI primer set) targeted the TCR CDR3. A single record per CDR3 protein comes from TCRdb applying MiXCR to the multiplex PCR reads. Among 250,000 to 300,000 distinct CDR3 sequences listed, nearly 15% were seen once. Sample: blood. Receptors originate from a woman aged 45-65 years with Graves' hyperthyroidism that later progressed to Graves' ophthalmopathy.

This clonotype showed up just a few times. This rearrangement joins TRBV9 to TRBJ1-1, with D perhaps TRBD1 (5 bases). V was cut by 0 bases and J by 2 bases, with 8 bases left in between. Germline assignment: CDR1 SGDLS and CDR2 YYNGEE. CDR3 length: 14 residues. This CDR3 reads CASSVAGHNTEAFF. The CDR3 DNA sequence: TGTGCCAGCAGCGTAGCAGGGCACAACACTGAAGCTTTCTTT.

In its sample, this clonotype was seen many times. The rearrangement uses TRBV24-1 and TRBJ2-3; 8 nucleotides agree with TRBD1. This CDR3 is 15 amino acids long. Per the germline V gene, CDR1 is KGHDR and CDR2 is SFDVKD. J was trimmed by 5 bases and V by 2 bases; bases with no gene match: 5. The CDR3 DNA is TGTGCCACCAGTGATTACGACAGGGGAGGAGATACGCAGTATTTT. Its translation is CATSDYDRGGDTQYF.

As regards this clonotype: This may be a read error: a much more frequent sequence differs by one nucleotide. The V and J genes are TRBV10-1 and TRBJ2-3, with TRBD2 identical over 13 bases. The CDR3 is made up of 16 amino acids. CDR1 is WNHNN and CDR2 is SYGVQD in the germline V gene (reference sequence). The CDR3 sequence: CASSDGLAGVTDTPYF. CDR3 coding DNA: TGCGCCAGCAGTGATGGACTAGCGGGAGTCACAGATACGCCGTATTTT.

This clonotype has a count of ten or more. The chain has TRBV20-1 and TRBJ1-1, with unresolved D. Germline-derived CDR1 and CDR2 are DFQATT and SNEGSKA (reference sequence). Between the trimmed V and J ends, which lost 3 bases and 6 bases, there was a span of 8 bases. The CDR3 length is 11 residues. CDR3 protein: CSASKVPEAFF. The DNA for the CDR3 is TGCAGTGCTAGTAAGGTCCCTGAAGCTTTCTTT.

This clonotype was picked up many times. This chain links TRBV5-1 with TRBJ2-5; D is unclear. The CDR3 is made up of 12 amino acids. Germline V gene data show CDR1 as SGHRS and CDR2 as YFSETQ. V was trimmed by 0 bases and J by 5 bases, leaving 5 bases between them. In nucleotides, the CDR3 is TGCGCCAGCAGCTTGGAATGGGAGACCCAGTACTTC. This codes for CASSLEWETQYF. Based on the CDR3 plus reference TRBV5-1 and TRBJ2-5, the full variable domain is KAGVTQTPRYLIKTRGQQVTLSCSPISGHRSVSWYQQTPGQGLQFLFEYFSETQRNKGNFPGRFSGRQFSNSRSEMNVSTLELGDSALYLCASSLEWETQYFGPGTRLLVL.

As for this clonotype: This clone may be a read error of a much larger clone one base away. The CDR3 loop reads CASSVGGTSGTDTQHF. DNA for the CDR3: TGTGCCAGCAGCGTAGGCGGGACTAGCGGCACAGATACGCAGCATTTT. The chain links TRBV9 to TRBJ2-3; D is possibly TRBD1 (5 bases). Gene TRBJ1-5 matches the end of the DNA better, so the J call may be wrong. Germline V lookup: CDR1 SGDLS, CDR2 YYNGEE. CDR3 length equals 16 residues.

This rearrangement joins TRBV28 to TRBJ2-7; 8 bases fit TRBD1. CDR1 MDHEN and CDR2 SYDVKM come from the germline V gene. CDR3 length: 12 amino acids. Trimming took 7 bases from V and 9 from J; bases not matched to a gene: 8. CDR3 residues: CASNSAGGRQYF. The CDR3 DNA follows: TGTGCCAGCAATAGTGCAGGGGGCAGGCAGTACTTC.

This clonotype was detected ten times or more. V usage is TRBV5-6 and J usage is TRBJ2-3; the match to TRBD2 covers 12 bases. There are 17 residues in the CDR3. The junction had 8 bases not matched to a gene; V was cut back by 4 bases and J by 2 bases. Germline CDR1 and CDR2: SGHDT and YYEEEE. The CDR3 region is CASSDLGLAGYTDTQYF. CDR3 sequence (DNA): TGTGCCAGCAGCGATCTCGGACTAGCGGGGTACACAGATACGCAGTATTTT.

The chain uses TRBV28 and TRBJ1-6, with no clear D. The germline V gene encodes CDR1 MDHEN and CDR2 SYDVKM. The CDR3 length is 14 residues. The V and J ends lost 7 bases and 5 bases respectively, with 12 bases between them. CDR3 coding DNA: TGTGCCAGCACCCCGTTGGGAAATAATTCACCCCTCCACTTT. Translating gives CASTPLGNNSPLHF.

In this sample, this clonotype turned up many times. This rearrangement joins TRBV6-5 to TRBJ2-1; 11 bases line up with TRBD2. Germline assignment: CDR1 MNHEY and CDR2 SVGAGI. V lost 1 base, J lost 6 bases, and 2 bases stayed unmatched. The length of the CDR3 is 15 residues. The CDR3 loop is CASSYFLAGGNEQFF. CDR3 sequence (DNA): TGTGCCAGCAGTTACTTCCTAGCGGGAGGCAATGAGCAGTTCTTC.

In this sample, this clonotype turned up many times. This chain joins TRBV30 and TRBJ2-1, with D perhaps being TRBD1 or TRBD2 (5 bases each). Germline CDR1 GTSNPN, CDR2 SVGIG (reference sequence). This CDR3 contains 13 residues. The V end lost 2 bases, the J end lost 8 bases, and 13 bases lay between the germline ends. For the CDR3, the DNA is TGTGCCTGGAGTAATGGGGCGGGCGATGAGCAGTTCTTC. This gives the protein CAWSNGAGDEQFF.

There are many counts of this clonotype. For the CDR3, the DNA is TGCAGTGCTAGGGGGCGGGCCGAATCCTACGAGCAGTACTTC. Its translation: CSARGRAESYEQYF. The chain links TRBV20-1 to TRBJ2-7; TRBD1 or TRBD2 may be the D gene (5 bases each). The V gene lost 3 bases and the J gene lost 1 base, with 13 bases spanning the gap. The germline V gene has CDR1 DFQATT and CDR2 SNEGSKA (reference sequence). The CDR3 runs 14 residues.

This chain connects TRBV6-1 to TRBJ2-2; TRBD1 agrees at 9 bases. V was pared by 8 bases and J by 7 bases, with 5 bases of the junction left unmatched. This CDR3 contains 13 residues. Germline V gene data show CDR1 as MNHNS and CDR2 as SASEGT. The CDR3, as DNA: TGTGCCAGCCTAGGACAGGGGATCGGGGAGCTGTTTTTT. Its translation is CASLGQGIGELFF.

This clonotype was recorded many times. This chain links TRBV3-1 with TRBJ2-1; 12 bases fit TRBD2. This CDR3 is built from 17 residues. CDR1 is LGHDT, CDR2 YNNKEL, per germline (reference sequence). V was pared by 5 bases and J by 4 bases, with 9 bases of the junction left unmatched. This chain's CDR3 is CASSSRTSGTRYNEQFF. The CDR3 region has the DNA TGTGCCAGCAGCTCTCGGACTAGCGGGACTAGGTACAATGAGCAGTTCTTC.

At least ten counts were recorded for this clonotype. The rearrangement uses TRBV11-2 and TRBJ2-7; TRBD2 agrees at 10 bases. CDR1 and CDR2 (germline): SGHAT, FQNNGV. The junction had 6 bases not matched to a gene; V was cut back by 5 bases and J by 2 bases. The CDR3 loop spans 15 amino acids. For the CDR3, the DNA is TGTGCCAGCAGCGATACTAGCGGGAAAACCTACGAGCAGTACTTC. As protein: CASSDTSGKTYEQYF.

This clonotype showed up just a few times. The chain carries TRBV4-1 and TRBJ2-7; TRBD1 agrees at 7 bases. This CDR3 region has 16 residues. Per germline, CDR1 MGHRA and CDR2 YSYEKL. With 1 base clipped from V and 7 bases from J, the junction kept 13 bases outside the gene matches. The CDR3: CASSQVAGGIVVEQYF. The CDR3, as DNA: TGCGCCAGCAGCCAAGTGGCAGGGGGTATCGTTGTGGAGCAGTACTTC.

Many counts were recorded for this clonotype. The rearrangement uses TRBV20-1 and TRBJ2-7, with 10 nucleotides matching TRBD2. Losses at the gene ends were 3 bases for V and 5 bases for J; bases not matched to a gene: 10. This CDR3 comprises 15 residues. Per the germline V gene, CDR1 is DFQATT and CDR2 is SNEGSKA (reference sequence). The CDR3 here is CSASSASGRGDEQYF. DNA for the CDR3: TGCAGTGCTAGTAGTGCGAGCGGGAGGGGCGACGAGCAGTACTTC.

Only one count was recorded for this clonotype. The CDR3 spells CSARGTSGSDEQFF. The CDR3 DNA reads as TGCAGTGCTAGGGGGACTAGCGGGAGCGATGAGCAGTTCTTC. V gene TRBV20-1 combines with J gene TRBJ2-1; 14 bases match TRBD2. The germline gives CDR1 DFQATT, CDR2 SNEGSKA (reference sequence). Trimming cost V 3 bases and J 8 bases; bases outside gene matches: 3. The CDR3 length is 14 residues.